This T cell receptor beta chain came from a study of cytomegalovirus exposure and HLA in healthy donors. Amplification used 60 Vbeta primers and 13 Jbeta primers. The table came from immunoSEQ multiplex PCR; TCRdb's copy has only in-frame clones and leaves some out. The data hold more than 150,000 clones, with around 85% observed a single time. General study points: A link between a missense DCLRE1C variant and TCR beta V- and J-gene trimming emerged from a later analysis. Later analysis suggested links between common viral pathogens and several top significant clusters.

The CDR3 loop spans 14 amino acids. V shed 0 bases and J 4 bases; nucleotides not matched to a gene: 5. The germline V gene has CDR1 GTSNPN and CDR2 SVGIG (reference sequence). Concerning this clone: What it binds is not known.

The gene calls are TRBV30 and TRBJ1-2, with TRBD1 identical over 7 bases. The TCR comes from a young man in good health and CMV-seropositive. Sequencing used PBMCs. The CDR3 region has the DNA TGTGCCTGGAGTGTCAACAGGGGCAGCTATGGCTACACCTTC. Amino acids: CAWSVNRGSYGYTF.